This TCR beta chain stems from a study of CD8+ T cells in alopecia areata. General study results and limits: How baseline CD8+ expansion relates to response remains uncertain (there was one nonresponder). Clonality was higher in lesional than normal scalp, especially in alopecia totalis/universalis. Sharing of TCR sequences between patients (possibly for HLA-related reasons) was less clear than in mice.

Regarding this clone: As yet, its antigen is unknown.

Indicated treatment: oral pan-JAK inhibitor, 5-10 mg twice daily. RNA extraction was followed by reverse transcription into cDNA, which acted as the sequencing template. Clones were sequenced by immunoSEQ multiplex PCR, and TCRdb holds only the in-frame ones, with some missing. The data contain about 110,000 clones, 84% of them singletons. The CDR3 length is 16 residues. Trimming cost V 7 bases and J 3 bases, with 20 bases left between them. CDR1 SGHDT and CDR2 YYEEEE come from the germline V gene. The chain is built from TRBV5-6 and TRBJ2-1, with D possibly being TRBD2 (6 bases). This clonotype originated in a human donor with alopecia areata. The source was CD8+ T cells sorted from blood, collected at week 24, from a patient treated with tofacitinib. This CDR3 reads CASRVAGQFLYNEQFF. The CDR3 DNA sequence: TGTGCCAGCCGCGTGGCGGGGCAGTTCCTCTACAATGAGCAGTTCTTC.